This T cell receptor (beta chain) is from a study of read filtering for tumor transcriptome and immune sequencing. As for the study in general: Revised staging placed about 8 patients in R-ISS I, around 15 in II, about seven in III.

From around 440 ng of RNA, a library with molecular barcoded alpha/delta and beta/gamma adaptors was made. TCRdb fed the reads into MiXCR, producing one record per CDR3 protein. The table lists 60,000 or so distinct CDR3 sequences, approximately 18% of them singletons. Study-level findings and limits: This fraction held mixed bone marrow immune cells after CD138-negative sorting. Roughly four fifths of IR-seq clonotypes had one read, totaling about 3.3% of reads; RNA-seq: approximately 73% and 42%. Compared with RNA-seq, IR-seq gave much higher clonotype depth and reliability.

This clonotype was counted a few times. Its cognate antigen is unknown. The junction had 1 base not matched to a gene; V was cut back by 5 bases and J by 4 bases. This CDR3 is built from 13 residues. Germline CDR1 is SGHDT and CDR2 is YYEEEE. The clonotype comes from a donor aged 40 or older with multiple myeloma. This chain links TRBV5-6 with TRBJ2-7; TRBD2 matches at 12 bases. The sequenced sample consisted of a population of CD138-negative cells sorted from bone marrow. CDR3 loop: CASRGLAGYEQYF. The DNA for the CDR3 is TGTGCCAGCAGGGGACTAGCGGGTTACGAGCAGTACTTC.